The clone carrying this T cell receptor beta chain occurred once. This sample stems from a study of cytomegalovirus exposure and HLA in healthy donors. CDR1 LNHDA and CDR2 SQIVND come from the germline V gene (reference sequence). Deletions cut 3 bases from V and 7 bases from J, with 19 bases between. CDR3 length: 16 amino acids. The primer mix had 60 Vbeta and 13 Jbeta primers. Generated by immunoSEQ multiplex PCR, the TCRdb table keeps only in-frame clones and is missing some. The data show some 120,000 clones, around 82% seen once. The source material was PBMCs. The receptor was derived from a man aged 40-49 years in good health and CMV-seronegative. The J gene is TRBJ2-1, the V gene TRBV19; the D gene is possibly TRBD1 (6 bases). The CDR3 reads CASSIQGQRIRNEQFF. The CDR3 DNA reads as TGTGCCAGTAGTATCCAGGGGCAGCGGATTCGTAATGAGCAGTTCTTC.